These 8 T cell receptor beta chains share one sample of origin, sequenced in a study of blood T cell repertoires in COVID-19. Clones were sequenced by immunoSEQ multiplex PCR, and TCRdb holds only the in-frame ones, with some missing. In the table there are about 91,000 clones, around 75% of which are singletons. Sequenced: peripheral blood. These receptors were collected from a man between 65 and 85 years old with acute or convalescent COVID-19.

This chain connects TRBV2 to TRBJ2-5; TRBD2 matches 9 bases. The trim removed 6 bases at V and 5 bases at J, leaving 7 bases unmatched. The CDR3 sequence is 14 residues long. Germline CDR1 and CDR2: SNHLY and FYNNEI. CDR3 in amino acids: CASRVAGARETQYF. The CDR3 DNA reads TGTGCCAGCAGGGTAGCGGGAGCCCGGGAGACCCAGTACTTC.

The chain carries TRBV28 and TRBJ2-3; 10 bases agree with TRBD2. Unmatched junction bases numbered 6, after V lost 6 bases and J lost 6 bases. The CDR3 is made up of 14 amino acids. Per the germline V gene, CDR1 is MDHEN and CDR2 is SYDVKM. The CDR3 DNA sequence: TGTGCCAGCAGGGGGACTAGCGCTCCCGATACGCAGTATTTT. Translated: CASRGTSAPDTQYF.

The chain joins TRBV5-6 to TRBJ1-4, with 9 positions matching TRBD1. In germline, CDR1 is SGHDT, CDR2 YYEEEE. The trim removed 4 bases at V and 6 bases at J, leaving 7 bases unmatched. The CDR3 sequence is 15 residues long. CDR3 nucleotide sequence: TGTGCCAGCAGCCTCGGGACAGGGAGTTATGAAAAACTGTTTTTT. Its translation is CASSLGTGSYEKLFF.

The V and J genes are TRBV4-1 and TRBJ2-7; 8 bases line up with TRBD2. The germline V gene has CDR1 MGHRA and CDR2 YSYEKL. The CDR3 spans 17 residues. V lost 1 base, J lost 3 bases, and 11 bases stayed unmatched. The CDR3 nucleotides are TGCGCCAGCAGCCAAGTCCCCTCCCCAGCGGGAGACTACGAGCAGTACTTC. This sequence encodes CASSQVPSPAGDYEQYF.

This clone was found a few times. This chain uses TRBV19 with TRBJ1-1; D unclear. The CDR3 length is 13 residues. Germline V gives CDR1 LNHDA, CDR2 SQIVND (reference sequence). V lost 5 bases to trimming and J lost 0 bases, with 7 bases between them. For the CDR3, the DNA is TGTGCCAGTAGTCTATCGTTGAACACTGAAGCTTTCTTT. It translates to CASSLSLNTEAFF.

The chain uses TRBV6-5 and TRBJ1-3, with D unclear. There are 11 residues in the CDR3. The germline V and J ends were trimmed by 6 bases and 11 bases, with 11 bases remaining between them. CDR1 is MNHEY, CDR2 SVGAGI, per germline. This CDR3 is CASRAGESIYF. The CDR3 coding sequence is TGTGCCAGCAGGGCCGGAGAGTCCATATATTTT.

The chain combines TRBV6-5 with TRBJ2-7, with 10 positions matching TRBD1. The CDR3 loop spans 15 amino acids. The germline gives CDR1 MNHEY, CDR2 SVGAGI. V shed 6 bases and J 4 bases; nucleotides not matched to a gene: 9. DNA of the CDR3: TGTGCCAGCAGGACCCCGACAGGGGGCAGGTACGAGCAGTACTTC. Translating gives CASRTPTGGRYEQYF.

The chain links TRBV28 to TRBJ2-7; 11 nucleotides match TRBD1. V dropped 6 bases and J dropped 0; count of bases not matched to a gene: 1. CDR1 MDHEN and CDR2 SYDVKM come from the germline V gene. The CDR3 has 14 residues. The chain's CDR3 is CASSGTGGSYEQYF. The CDR3 nucleotides are TGTGCCAGCAGCGGGACAGGGGGCTCCTACGAGCAGTACTTC. The whole variable domain, remainder taken from reference TRBV28 and TRBJ2-7, is DVKVTQSSRYLVKRTGEKVFLECVQDMDHENMFWYRQDPGLGLRLIYFSYDVKMKEKGDIPEGYSVSREKKERFSLILESASTNQTSMYLCASSGTGGSYEQYFGPGTRLTVT.